Below are 31 T cell receptor beta chains sequenced from a single sample in a study of T cells after yellow fever vaccination. One entry per CDR3 protein, called by TCRdb with MiXCR from the 5' RACE reads. The top ten clones hold roughly 18% of a sample with hundreds of thousands of distinct CDR3 sequences, 8.7% of them seen once. The material sequenced was PBMCs, taken on the day of the first yellow fever vaccination. The receptors originated from a man younger than 30 who received the YFV17D yellow fever vaccine.

This clonotype was seen only a few times. The chain uses TRBV2 and TRBJ1-4; D call uncertain. There are 11 residues in the CDR3. Germline V gene data show CDR1 as SNHLY and CDR2 as FYNNEI. Trimming left V 5 bases short and J 8 bases short, with 6 bases between. In DNA, the CDR3 is TGTGCCAGCAGTCGCGAAGAAAAACTGTTTTTT. This codes for CASSREEKLFF.

At least ten counts were recorded for this clonotype. This chain uses TRBV18 with TRBJ2-7, with TRBD1 as a possible D gene (6 bases). The CDR3 spans 15 residues. V lost 3 bases and J 2 bases, leaving 14 bases between the germline ends. Germline V gene sequence: CDR1 KGHSH, CDR2 LQKENI. The CDR3 here is CASSPRGGAAYEQYF. CDR3 nucleotides: TGTGCCAGCTCACCCCGAGGGGGTGCAGCCTACGAGCAGTACTTC.

This clonotype was counted between two and nine times. The chain employs TRBV18 and TRBJ1-2; the D is unclear. V gave up 5 bases and J gave up 3 bases, with 13 bases separating them. The CDR3 sequence is 14 residues long. Germline V gives CDR1 KGHSH, CDR2 LQKENI. The CDR3 sequence is CASSSPGVDYGYTF. CDR3 coding DNA: TGTGCCAGCTCATCCCCCGGGGTAGACTATGGCTACACCTTC.

A word on this clonotype: Germline and junction disagree at one end, which may indicate a read error. The genes are TRBV6-1 and TRBJ1-1; no definite D call. The CDR3 runs 13 residues. CDR1 MNHNS and CDR2 SASEGT come from the germline V gene. The CDR3 nucleotides are TGTCCCAGCAGTGATAGGGCTCTGACTGAAGCTTTCTTT. Its translation: CPSSDRALTEAFF.

In this sample, this clonotype turned up a few times. Here the CDR3 reads CASSYSRVTEAFF. The DNA for the CDR3 is TGTGCCAGCAGTTACTCCCGGGTAACTGAAGCTTTCTTT. This sequence joins TRBV6-6 and TRBJ1-1; no clear D gene. Germline V lookup: CDR1 MNHNY, CDR2 SVGAGI (reference sequence). The CDR3 loop spans 13 amino acids. V lost 0 bases, J lost 5 bases, and 7 bases lay in between.

V usage is TRBV5-1 and J usage is TRBJ1-2; no reliable D call. This CDR3 comprises 16 residues. V dropped 0 bases and J dropped 0 bases, with 12 bases sitting between them. Germline V gene lookup returns CDR1 SGHRS and CDR2 YFSETQ. Here the CDR3 reads CASSLEADPANYGYTF. The CDR3 bases are TGCGCCAGCAGCTTGGAAGCAGACCCAGCTAACTATGGCTACACCTTC. Full variable domain (outside the CDR3, taken from reference TRBV5-1 and TRBJ1-2): KAGVTQTPRYLIKTRGQQVTLSCSPISGHRSVSWYQQTPGQGLQFLFEYFSETQRNKGNFPGRFSGRQFSNSRSEMNVSTLELGDSALYLCASSLEADPANYGYTFGSGTRLTVV.

The V gene is TRBV27, the J gene TRBJ2-7; 8 positions match TRBD1. This CDR3 is built from 14 residues. The V segment lost 2 bases and the J segment 2 bases; nucleotides outside the gene matches: 2. In germline, CDR1 is MNHEY, CDR2 SMNVEV (reference sequence). The CDR3 nucleotides are TGTGCCAGCAGTTTACCAGGGGGCCCCTACGAGCAGTACGTC. It is translated as CASSLPGGPYEQYV.

This clonotype appeared a few times. The chain employs TRBV7-2 and TRBJ2-2; TRBD1 matches at 7 bases. Unmatched junction bases numbered 15, after V lost 5 bases and J lost 6 bases. The germline V gene encodes CDR1 SGHTA and CDR2 FQGNSA. This CDR3 is built from 17 residues. DNA for the CDR3: TGTGCCAGCAGCCTTAGGGGGCCAGGGGCGCTTGCCGGGGAGCTGTTTTTT. Translating gives CASSLRGPGALAGELFF.

This clonotype was seen a handful of times. The V and J genes are TRBV6-1 and TRBJ1-5, with D possibly TRBD1 on 5 matching bases. There are 15 residues in the CDR3. Germline V gene sequence: CDR1 MNHNS, CDR2 SASEGT. V gave up 6 bases and J gave up 0 bases, with 12 bases separating them. CDR3 nucleotide sequence: TGTGCCAGCAGCTGGGACGGAGATAGCAATCAGCCCCAGCATTTT. It yields the protein CASSWDGDSNQPQHF.

This clonotype has a count of ten or more. The chain uses TRBV12-3 or TRBV12-4 and TRBJ1-1; tentatively, D is TRBD1 (5 bases). This CDR3 region has 13 residues. V lost 1 base and J 8 bases, leaving 11 bases between the germline ends. The CDR3 loop is CASSLGRGAEAFF. The DNA for the CDR3 is TGTGCCAGCAGTTTAGGTAGGGGCGCGGAAGCTTTCTTT.

The table lists this clonotype with a few counts. This sequence joins TRBV12-3 or TRBV12-4 and TRBJ2-7; D remains unclear. The CDR3 spans 12 residues. Deletions cut 3 bases from V and 7 bases from J, with 10 bases between. The CDR3, as DNA: TGTGCCAGCAGTTTTGGTCCTCGGGAGCAGTACGTC. The encoded protein is CASSFGPREQYV.

The rearrangement links TRBV19 to TRBJ2-3; the D gene is possibly TRBD2 (5 bases). V was shortened by 11 bases and J by 3 bases, with 15 bases between the two germline ends. This CDR3 spans 13 amino acids. The germline CDR1 and CDR2 sequences are LNHDA and SQIVND (reference sequence). The CDR3 region is CAAWSEVTDTQYF. CDR3 bases: TGTGCCGCCTGGTCGGAGGTGACAGATACGCAGTATTTT.

The rearrangement uses TRBV5-6 and TRBJ1-2; 9 bases fit TRBD1. J lost 1 base, V lost 2 bases, and 3 bases had no gene match. This CDR3 is built from 15 residues. Looked up from germline, CDR1 is SGHDT and CDR2 is YYEEEE. CDR3 nucleotide sequence: TGTGCCAGCAGCTTTCCGGGACAGGGTAACTATGGCTACACCTTC. This codes for CASSFPGQGNYGYTF.

This clonotype occurred a few times. This sequence joins TRBV18 and TRBJ1-2; D might be TRBD1 (5 bases). V was shortened by 3 bases and J by 3 bases, with 14 bases between the two germline ends. From germline, CDR1 is KGHSH and CDR2 LQKENI. This CDR3 is built from 15 residues. CDR3 sequence: CASSPDRRAHYGYTF. The DNA for the CDR3 is TGTGCCAGCTCACCTGACAGAAGGGCTCACTATGGCTACACCTTC.

This clonotype was seen only a few times. V is TRBV19 and J is TRBJ2-3; D is unclear. V was pared by 4 bases and J by 2 bases, with 13 bases between. In germline, CDR1 is LNHDA, CDR2 SQIVND (reference sequence). The length of the CDR3 is 15 residues. The CDR3, as DNA: TGTGCCAGTAGTACGACCCCTAGTCCCACAGATACGCAGTATTTT. This translates into CASSTTPSPTDTQYF.

Ten or more counts support this clonotype. V gene TRBV10-3 combines with J gene TRBJ2-1; 7 bases agree with TRBD1. CDR1 ENHRY and CDR2 SYGVKD come from the germline V gene. The trim removed 6 bases at V and 4 bases at J, leaving 9 bases unmatched. The CDR3 length is 15 residues. As DNA, the CDR3 is TGTGCCATCAGCCAACAGGGGTATAGGTACAATGAGCAGTTCTTC. Translating it yields CAISQQGYRYNEQFF.

This clonotype was counted ten times or more. The gene calls are TRBV6-5 and TRBJ2-1, with D possibly matching TRBD2 (5 bases). The CDR3 has 14 residues. V was trimmed by 0 bases and J by 3 bases, leaving 6 bases between them. Germline CDR1 reads MNHEY; CDR2 reads SVGAGI. The CDR3: CASSYSRVYNEQFF. The CDR3 bases are TGTGCCAGCAGTTACTCGAGGGTCTACAATGAGCAGTTCTTC.

In regard to this clonotype: A single base separates this from a much larger clone, so it may be a read error. The chain uses TRBV12-3 or TRBV12-4 and TRBJ2-1; 7 bases map to TRBD2. The CDR3 sequence is 18 residues long. CDR3 DNA: TGTGCCTGCAGTTTCAATTGGGGGGGGGACTCGGCGGGCCATGAGCAGTTCTTC. Its translation: CACSFNWGGDSAGHEQFF.

Only a few counts were recorded for this clonotype. The chain employs TRBV4-3 and TRBJ1-4; no definite D call. In germline, CDR1 is LGHNA, CDR2 YSLEER. Trimming stripped 0 bases from V and 2 bases from J, with 13 bases between. The CDR3 spans 17 residues. CDR3 in DNA: TGCGCCAGCAGCCAAGATAGAAGAAGGATGACTAATGAAAAACTGTTTTTT. Translation: CASSQDRRRMTNEKLFF.

Regarding this clonotype: Here the CDR3 omits its conserved ending phenylalanine or tryptophan, so a read error is the likely source. CDR3 coding DNA: TGTGCCACCAGCAGAGGAGGGAGACAGGGGGCCACTGAAGCTTTCTCT. It specifies CATSRGGRQGATEAFS. This chain links TRBV15 with TRBJ1-1, with 10 bases matching TRBD1. The V gene's germline CDR1 is LNHNV and CDR2 YYDKDF (reference sequence). Trimming removed 1 base from V and 4 bases from J; junction bases left unmatched: 6. The CDR3 runs to 16 residues.

The rearrangement uses TRBV30 and TRBJ1-4; D not resolved. CDR3 size: 14 residues. The germline V and J ends were trimmed by 2 bases and 3 bases, with 10 bases remaining between them. Germline values: CDR1 GTSNPN, CDR2 SVGIG (reference sequence). The CDR3 here is CAWSNGHPNEKLFF. CDR3 nucleotides: TGTGCCTGGAGTAACGGCCATCCTAATGAAAAACTGTTTTTT.

This clonotype was recorded a few times. The chain uses TRBV9 and TRBJ2-7, with TRBD1 matching over 7 bases. V trimming: 0 bases; J trimming: 3 bases; junction bases outside the gene matches: 6. CDR1 and CDR2 from the germline V gene are SGDLS and YYNGEE. The CDR3 sequence is 15 residues long. The CDR3 DNA sequence: TGTGCCAGCAGCGTAGGTAGTGGACAGGACTACGAGCAGTACTTC. Translated: CASSVGSGQDYEQYF. The entire variable domain, with the rest obtained from reference TRBV9 and TRBJ2-7, is as follows: DSGVTQTPKHLITATGQRVTLRCSPRSGDLSVYWYQQSLDQGLQFLIQYYNGEERAKGNILERFSAQQFPDLHSELNLSSLELGDSALYFCASSVGSGQDYEQYFGPGTRLTVT.

This clonotype showed up many times. The CDR3: CASRKRDRNSPLHF. The DNA for the CDR3 is TGTGCCAGCAGAAAACGGGACCGGAATTCACCCCTCCACTTT. This sequence joins TRBV6-5 and TRBJ1-6; D may be TRBD1 (5 bases). Germline CDR1 and CDR2: MNHEY and SVGAGI. V shed 6 bases and J shed 7 bases, with 13 bases lying between them. The CDR3 has 14 amino acids.

This clonotype has a count of ten or more. The rearrangement links TRBV7-9 to TRBJ1-2, with D unclear. The CDR3 is made up of 14 amino acids. V gave up 1 base and J gave up 4 bases, with 10 bases separating them. Germline CDR1 SEHNR, CDR2 FQNEAQ (reference sequence). The CDR3 protein is CASSLVVSSYGYTF. In DNA form, the CDR3 reads TGTGCCAGCAGCTTAGTGGTCAGCAGCTATGGCTACACCTTC.

V usage is TRBV20-1 and J usage is TRBJ2-2, with unresolved D. The CDR3 contains 14 residues. The V gene lost 6 bases and the J gene lost 1 base, with 12 bases spanning the gap. Germline CDR1 DFQATT, CDR2 SNEGSKA (reference sequence). This CDR3 reads CSACTSLNTGELFF. The CDR3 coding sequence is TGCAGTGCGTGTACGTCGCTGAACACCGGGGAGCTGTTTTTT.

About this clonotype: The junction departs from the called germline gene at one end, perhaps through a read error. The V call is TRBV27, the J call TRBJ2-2; 9 positions agree with TRBD2. Looked up from germline, CDR1 is MNHEY and CDR2 is SMNVEV (reference sequence). There are 15 residues in the CDR3. CDR3 loop: CASSFNSGSTWELFF. DNA of the CDR3: TGTGCCAGCAGTTTTAATAGCGGGAGCACCTGGGAGCTGTTTTTT.

This clonotype turned up a few times. In nucleotides, the CDR3 is TGTGCCAGCAGTTACTCGGGGGGCGGCTACACCTTC. Translated, it gives CASSYSGGGYTF. The chain couples TRBV6-6 to TRBJ1-2; D perhaps matches TRBD1 (6 bases). V lost 0 bases to trimming and J lost 8 bases, with 7 bases between them. CDR3 size: 12 residues. Germline CDR1 is MNHNY and CDR2 is SVGAGI (reference sequence).

This clonotype was observed a handful of times. This chain uses TRBV5-1 with TRBJ1-2; the D is unclear. The V gene's germline CDR1 is SGHRS and CDR2 YFSETQ. Trimming left V 0 bases short and J 6 bases short, with 9 bases between. CDR3 length: 13 residues. The CDR3 here is CASSLGVKDGYTF. The CDR3 coding sequence is TGCGCCAGCAGCTTGGGGGTTAAGGATGGCTACACCTTC.

This sequence joins TRBV7-8 and TRBJ1-2; unclear D gene. Germline assignment: CDR1 SGHVS and CDR2 FQNEAQ. With 1 base removed from V and 8 bases from J, the gap between germline ends came to 17 bases. The CDR3 consists of 15 residues. The CDR3 DNA is TGTGCCAGCAGCTTAGGAGGTCCAATTTTAGCGGGCTACACCTTC. This translates into CASSLGGPILAGYTF.

This clonotype was found many times. This chain joins TRBV6-2 or TRBV6-3 and TRBJ2-1, with TRBD2 matching 11 bases. V dropped 0 bases and J dropped 6; count of bases not matched to a gene: 4. CDR1 and CDR2 from the germline V gene are MNHEY and SVGEGT. CDR3 length: 16 residues. The CDR3 here is CASSYSPSGGSNEQFF. The CDR3 DNA sequence: TGTGCCAGCAGTTACTCCCCTAGCGGGGGGTCCAATGAGCAGTTCTTC.

This clonotype has only a few counts. This sequence joins TRBV5-1 and TRBJ1-1; TRBD1 is a possible D gene (5 bases). This CDR3 is built from 13 residues. Per the germline V gene, CDR1 is SGHRS and CDR2 is YFSETQ. V was pared by 4 bases and J by 11 bases, with 18 bases between. The DNA for the CDR3 is TGCGCCAGCAGCCCGGGGCAGGGAGTAGATGCTTTCTTT. Translation gives CASSPGQGVDAFF.